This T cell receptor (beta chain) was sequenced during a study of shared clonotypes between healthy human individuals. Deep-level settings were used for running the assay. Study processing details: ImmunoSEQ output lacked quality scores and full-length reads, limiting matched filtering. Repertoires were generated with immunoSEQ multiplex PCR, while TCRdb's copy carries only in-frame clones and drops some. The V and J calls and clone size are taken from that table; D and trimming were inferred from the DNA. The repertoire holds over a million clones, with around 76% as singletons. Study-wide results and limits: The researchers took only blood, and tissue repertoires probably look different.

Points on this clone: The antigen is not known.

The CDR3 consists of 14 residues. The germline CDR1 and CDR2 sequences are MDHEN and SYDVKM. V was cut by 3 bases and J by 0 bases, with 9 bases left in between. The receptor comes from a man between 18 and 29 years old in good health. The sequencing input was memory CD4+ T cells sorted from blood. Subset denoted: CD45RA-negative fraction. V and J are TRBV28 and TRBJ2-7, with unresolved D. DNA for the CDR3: TGTGCCAGCAGTTTCTGGCAGAGCTCCTACGAGCAGTACTTC. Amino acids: CASSFWQSSYEQYF.